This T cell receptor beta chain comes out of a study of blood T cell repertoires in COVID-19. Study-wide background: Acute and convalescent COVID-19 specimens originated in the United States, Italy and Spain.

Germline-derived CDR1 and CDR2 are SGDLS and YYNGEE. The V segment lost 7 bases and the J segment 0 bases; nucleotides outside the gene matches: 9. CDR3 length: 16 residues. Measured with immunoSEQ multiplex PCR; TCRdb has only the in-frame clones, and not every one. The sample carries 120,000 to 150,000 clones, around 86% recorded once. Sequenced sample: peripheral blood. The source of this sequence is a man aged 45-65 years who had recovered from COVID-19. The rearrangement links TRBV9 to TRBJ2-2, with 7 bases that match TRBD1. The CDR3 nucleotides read TGTGCCAGCGGGCCCGGACAGGTAGCGAACACCGGGGAGCTGTTTTTT. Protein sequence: CASGPGQVANTGELFF.